This T cell receptor beta chain was profiled in a study of regulatory T cells in long-lasting Graves disease. Study as a whole: For under 3 months, newly diagnosed Graves' patients had been taking antithyroid drugs. Findings of the study overall: Persistent Graves' disease cases displayed lower TCR diversity than newly diagnosed ones. Among samples with persistent disease, TRBV28, TRBJ1-2 and TRBJ2-5 were favored.

Trimming took off 6 bases at V and 4 bases at J, with 18 bases between the two ends. The CDR3 is made up of 14 amino acids. CDR1 and CDR2 from the germline V gene are DFQATT and SNEGSKA (reference sequence). This clonotype was counted many times. Its antigen is not identified. CDR3-region Arm-PCR and iRepertoire HTBI primers produced the TCR beta libraries. TCRdb redid the calling of the multiplex PCR reads with MiXCR, one entry per CDR3 protein. Of approximately 440,000 distinct CDR3 sequences in the sample, roughly 17% are singletons; the top ten hold 12%. Time point indicated: newly diagnosed GD, antithyroid drugs for less than 3 months. From PBMCs, RNA was extracted and then used to make the TCR library. The sample also formed part of further work on T cells in Graves' hyperthyroidism and ophthalmopathy. Turning to that study: Patients with uncontrolled infections, other autoimmune diseases, pregnancy or lactation were excluded.

The material was peripheral blood mononuclear cells (PBMCs), obtained at new diagnosis, from a patient treated with antithyroid drugs. The chain employs TRBV20-1 and TRBJ2-5; D perhaps matches TRBD1 (6 bases). The source of this sequence is a man aged 35-49 years with Graves disease. The CDR3 DNA reads TGCAGTGCCAAACCGGGACACCTAGCAGAGACCCAGTACTTC. Translation: CSAKPGHLAETQYF.